This T cell receptor beta chain was observed in a study of cytomegalovirus exposure and HLA in healthy donors. This table comes from immunoSEQ multiplex PCR, and its TCRdb copy is limited to in-frame clones, with some not included. The sample includes about 240,000 clones, about 86% of them seen just once. Germline V gene lookup returns CDR1 GTSNPN and CDR2 SVGIG (reference sequence). This CDR3 is built from 15 residues. V lost 0 bases, J lost 6 bases, and 9 bases stayed unmatched. Comment on this clone: What it binds is not known.

Findings and limits, study-wide: Associated with cytomegalovirus, according to the listing, were 164 TCR beta chains.

This clonotype was obtained from a man aged 18 to 35 in good health and CMV-seronegative. The chain couples TRBV30 to TRBJ2-7, with 9 bases that match TRBD1. Sample: PBMCs. The DNA for the CDR3 is TGTGCCTGGAGTGTATCCCGGACAGGGGCGGGCGAGCAGTACTTC. Protein: CAWSVSRTGAGEQYF.